This T cell receptor beta chain appears in the sequencing data of a study of blood T cells in healthy people across ages. Background on the study: When template switching was applied, about one barcoded beta molecule was captured per two T cells.

Every sample yielded at least 6.5 million isolated PBMCs. The authors ran a second PCR of 7 to 11 cycles using a sample-barcoded 5' primer and a J-beta primer mix. One entry per CDR3 protein, called by TCRdb with MiXCR from the 5' RACE reads. The repertoire holds roughly 800,000 distinct CDR3 sequences, with roughly 25% as singletons. The CDR3 is 16 amino acids. Germline CDR1 is SGHRS and CDR2 is YFSETQ. V shed 0 bases and J shed 7 bases, with 16 bases lying between them. Notes on the study in general: Observed TCR beta diversity per million T cells went down as age went up. This fall followed a roughly linear course with age. It was the long-lived donors that had more naive CD4+ cells and higher diversity than aged donors.

Worth noting for this clonotype: The antigen is not known.

These data were also reused for a study on T cells of mothers and their children.

This receptor was identified in a boy younger than 18 in good health. The sample comprised blood. This chain joins TRBV5-1 and TRBJ1-4; a weak D match, TRBD1 (5 bases). DNA for the CDR3: TGCGCCAGCAGCTTGGCCTCGGGGGAGTTTCGTGAAAAACTGTTTTTT. It translates to CASSLASGEFREKLFF.